A single T cell receptor beta chain is shown here with its context. The authors processed graft tissue to release intraepithelial and lamina propria lymphocytes. These data are taken from a study of graft-versus-host responses after intestinal transplantation. This CDR3 region has 13 residues. Germline values: CDR1 SEHNR, CDR2 FQNEAQ (reference sequence). The method was immunoSEQ multiplex PCR; TCRdb's version includes in-frame clones alone and lacks a portion of them. The data contain approximately 15,000 clones, 80% of them singletons. This receptor was obtained from a human patient who received an intestinal transplant, so some T cells may come from the graft donor. The sequences come from ileum tissue, collected 104 days after intestinal transplant. The rearrangement links TRBV7-9 to TRBJ2-5; D possibly corresponds to TRBD1 (5 bases). TRBJ2-7 explains the end of the DNA better; the J call may be wrong. CDR3 nucleotides: TGTGCCAGCAGCCTAGGGGTTTTTGACGAGCAGTACTTC. Encoded protein: CASSLGVFDEQYF.